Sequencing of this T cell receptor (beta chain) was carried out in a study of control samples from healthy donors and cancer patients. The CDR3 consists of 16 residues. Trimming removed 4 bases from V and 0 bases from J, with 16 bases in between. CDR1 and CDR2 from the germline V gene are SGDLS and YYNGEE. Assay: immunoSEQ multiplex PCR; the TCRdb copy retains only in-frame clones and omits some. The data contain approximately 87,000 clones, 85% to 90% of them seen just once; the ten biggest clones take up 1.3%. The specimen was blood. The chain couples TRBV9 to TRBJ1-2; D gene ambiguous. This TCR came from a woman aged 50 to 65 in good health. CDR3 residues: CASSPPRQATNYGYTF. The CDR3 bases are TGTGCCAGCAGCCCCCCTCGTCAGGCTACTAACTATGGCTACACCTTC. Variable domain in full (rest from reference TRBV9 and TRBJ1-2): DSGVTQTPKHLITATGQRVTLRCSPRSGDLSVYWYQQSLDQGLQFLIQYYNGEERAKGNILERFSAQQFPDLHSELNLSSLELGDSALYFCASSPPRQATNYGYTFGSGTRLTVV.